Listed here is a single T cell receptor beta chain. The data stem from a study of blood T cell repertoires in COVID-19. Looking at the study overall: From T cells, B-cell-depleted T cells, or PBMCs came the material, which was cDNA or gDNA.

From germline, CDR1 is GTSNPN and CDR2 SVGIG (reference sequence). V was clipped by 5 bases and J by 4 bases; unmatched bases: 14. This CDR3 is 15 amino acids long. Here immunoSEQ multiplex PCR was the method, and the copy in TCRdb shows in-frame clones only, minus some. The repertoire holds approximately 240,000 clones, with approximately 86% as singletons. This chain links TRBV30 with TRBJ2-7, with 7 bases identical to TRBD1. This receptor was obtained from a woman aged 25 to 39 who had recovered from COVID-19. Specimen: peripheral blood. The CDR3 DNA sequence: TGTGCCTGGTCCCCACGACAGGGCCAAAATTACGAGCAGTACTTC. It is translated as CAWSPRQGQNYEQYF.